These T cell receptor beta chains were read from a single sample in a study of blood T cell repertoires in COVID-19. The assay was immunoSEQ multiplex PCR, and TCRdb's table has in-frame clones only and misses some. Seen here are some 300,000 clones, more than 75% observed once, and the top ten hold roughly 2%. The specimen was PBMCs or T cells enriched from blood (not recorded which). The receptor source for this set is an older woman in a cohort exposed to, infected with or recovered from COVID-19 (not recorded which). Each CDR3 is given with its conserved first and last residue. The D gene is left open where the match is weak. For some rows the clone size is stated as once, few or many, or as a class when expanded; others skip it.

length	D	V	J	size	CDR3	DNA
20	TRBD2	TRBV7-3	TRBJ2-1	NA	CASGPQGRLAGGPGYNEQFF	TGTGCCAGCGGACCCCAGGGCCGGCTAGCGGGAGGGCCGGGGTACAATGAGCAGTTCTTC
13	TRBD1	TRBV24-1	TRBJ2-7	NA	CATSDRGAYEQYF	TGTGCCACCAGCGACAGGGGGGCCTACGAGCAGTACTTC
17	TRBD2	TRBV24-1	TRBJ2-7	NA	CATKTPSGNPGLHEQYF	TGTGCCACCAAAACCCCTAGCGGGAATCCTGGGTTACACGAGCAGTACTTC
16	TRBD1	TRBV4-1	TRBJ2-7	NA	CASSQRKTQGAYEQYF	TGCGCCAGCAGCCAGCGAAAGACACAGGGGGCATACGAGCAGTACTTC
13	NA	TRBV24-1	TRBJ1-2	NA	CATSAAGGYGYTF	TGTGCCACCAGTGCGGCAGGAGGCTATGGCTACACCTTC
15	NA	TRBV4-3	TRBJ2-2	few	CASSHSTGRTGELFF	TGCGCCAGCAGCCACAGTACAGGGCGGACCGGGGAGCTGTTTTTT
12	NA	TRBV28	TRBJ2-7	NA	CASSLSLFEQYF	TGTGCCAGCAGTTTATCCCTTTTCGAGCAGTACTTC
14	TRBD2	TRBV7-8	TRBJ2-7	NA	CASLIPGLASEQYF	TGTGCCAGTCTCATTCCGGGACTAGCTAGTGAGCAGTACTTC
19	TRBD2	TRBV3-1/TRBV3-2	TRBJ2-1	NA	CASSQLTGLAGIPYNEQFF	TGTGCCAGCAGCCAGTTAACGGGACTAGCGGGAATCCCCTACAATGAGCAGTTCTTC
14	TRBD1	TRBV2	TRBJ2-7	NA	CAMLAGTGAYEQYF	TGTGCCATGTTGGCCGGGACAGGAGCCTACGAGCAGTACTTC
14	TRBD2	TRBV5-4	TRBJ2-7	NA	CASSLTSGDYEQYF	TGTGCCAGCAGCTTAACTAGCGGGGATTACGAGCAGTACTTC
15	NA	TRBV18	TRBJ1-3	NA	CASSPVSLSGNTIYF	TGTGCCAGCTCACCTGTGAGTCTCTCTGGAAACACCATATATTTT
16	NA	TRBV3-1/TRBV3-2	TRBJ1-6	NA	CASSQSFSSYNSPLHF	TGTGCCAGCAGCCAGTCATTTAGCTCCTATAATTCACCCCTCCACTTT
15	TRBD1	TRBV5-6	TRBJ1-4	NA	CASSGWTGANEKLFF	TGTGCCAGCAGCGGGTGGACAGGGGCCAATGAAAAACTGTTTTTT
15	NA	TRBV27	TRBJ2-4	NA	CASSLGSGNINIQYF	TGTGCCAGCAGTTTGGGTAGCGGAAACATAAACATTCAGTACTTC
14	TRBD1	TRBV11-2	TRBJ2-1	NA	CASSSDRGYNEQFF	TGTGCCAGCAGCTCGGACAGGGGGTACAATGAGCAGTTCTTC
16	NA	TRBV11-3	TRBJ1-3	NA	CASSFGPPSSGNTIYF	TGTGCCAGCAGCTTCGGTCCTCCCTCCTCTGGAAACACCATATATTTT
14	TRBD1	TRBV2	TRBJ1-2	NA	CASSWTGEIYGYTF	TGTGCCAGCAGTTGGACAGGGGAAATCTATGGCTACACCTTC
13	TRBD2	TRBV7-2	TRBJ2-7	once	CASRVAGNYEQYF	TGTGCCAGCAGGGTAGCGGGAAACTACGAGCAGTACTTC
17	TRBD1	TRBV7-2	TRBJ1-5	NA	CASSLVQGAISNQPQHF	TGTGCCAGCAGCTTAGTCCAGGGGGCGATTTCCAATCAGCCCCAGCATTTT
16	TRBD1	TRBV9	TRBJ1-2	NA	CASRPEGTGGSRGYTF	TGTGCCAGCCGACCCGAGGGGACAGGGGGCTCCAGGGGCTACACCTTC
11	TRBD2	TRBV20-1	TRBJ2-3	NA	CSASGLALRYF	TGCAGTGCTAGCGGACTAGCCCTCCGGTATTTT
15	NA	TRBV18	TRBJ1-1	NA	CASSPPWGGEAEAFF	TGTGCCAGCTCACCACCGTGGGGTGGGGAGGCTGAAGCTTTCTTT
16	NA	TRBV3-1/TRBV3-2	TRBJ2-7	NA	CASGGASGGTSYEQYF	TGTGCCAGCGGGGGGGCTAGCGGAGGTACTTCCTACGAGCAGTACTTC
16	NA	TRBV19	TRBJ1-4	NA	CASRSGLDYTNEKLFF	TGTGCCAGTAGATCGGGACTGGACTACACTAATGAAAAACTGTTTTTT
13	NA	TRBV10-3	TRBJ2-5	NA	CAISEETRETQYF	TGTGCCATCAGTGAAGAGACGAGGGAGACCCAGTACTTC
17	TRBD2	TRBV27	TRBJ2-5	NA	CASSSLLTSGIKETQYF	TGTGCCAGCAGTTCCTTATTAACTAGCGGCATTAAAGAGACCCAGTACTTC
15	NA	TRBV19	TRBJ1-1	NA	CASSFRGETNTEAFF	TGTGCCAGTAGTTTCAGGGGAGAGACGAACACTGAAGCTTTCTTT
13	NA	TRBV18	TRBJ2-7	NA	CASSPSTQYEQYF	TGTGCCAGCTCACCTTCGACACAATACGAGCAGTACTTC
16	TRBD2	TRBV5-1	TRBJ2-3	NA	CASSLGLAGGSDTQYF	TGCGCCAGCAGCTTGGGACTAGCGGGAGGGTCAGATACGCAGTATTTT
15	TRBD1	TRBV30	TRBJ2-7	NA	CAWTPGTGDLYEQYF	TGTGCCTGGACCCCGGGGACAGGGGACCTCTACGAGCAGTACTTC
12	NA	TRBV2	TRBJ2-7	once	CASVRDNYEQYF	TGTGCCAGCGTGCGGGATAACTACGAGCAGTACTTC
15	TRBD1	TRBV7-6	TRBJ1-1	NA	CASSRQGEMNTEAFF	TGTGCCAGCAGCCGACAGGGGGAGATGAACACTGAAGCTTTCTTT
13	NA	TRBV20-1	TRBJ2-4	NA	CSASSGAKNIQYF	TGCAGTGCTAGTTCAGGGGCCAAAAACATTCAGTACTTC
17	TRBD1	TRBV24-1	TRBJ2-2	NA	CATSDLPDRGQTGELFF	TGTGCCACCAGTGATTTACCAGACAGGGGGCAGACCGGGGAGCTGTTTTTT
14	NA	TRBV7-9	TRBJ1-5	NA	CASSLGYSNQPQHF	TGTGCCAGCAGCTTAGGTTATAGCAATCAGCCCCAGCATTTT
11	NA	TRBV20-1	TRBJ2-7	NA	CSATRSDEQYF	TGCAGTGCTACAAGAAGCGACGAGCAGTACTTC
15	NA	TRBV19	TRBJ1-5	NA	CASSIIPGGGQPQHF	TGTGCCAGTAGTATTATACCGGGGGGCGGACAGCCCCAGCATTTT
13	NA	TRBV4-3	TRBJ2-3	NA	CASSQDRGDTQYF	TGCGCCAGCAGCCAAGACAGGGGCGATACGCAGTATTTT
15	NA	TRBV21-1	TRBJ2-3	NA	CATPPGLPSTDTQYF	TGTGCCACACCCCCGGGACTTCCCAGCACAGATACGCAGTATTTT
14	TRBD1	TRBV19	TRBJ1-5	NA	CASSITGVNQPQHF	TGTGCCAGTAGTATTACAGGGGTCAATCAGCCCCAGCATTTT
12	NA	TRBV28	TRBJ1-2	NA	CASSFRDYGYTF	TGTGCCAGCAGTTTTCGGGACTATGGCTACACCTTC
17	TRBD2	TRBV14	TRBJ2-7	NA	CASSPYGGSSGAYEQYF	TGTGCCAGCAGCCCTTACGGCGGGAGCTCTGGGGCCTACGAGCAGTACTTC
16	NA	TRBV7-3	TRBJ2-7	NA	CASSLGGLMSSYEQYF	TGTGCCAGCAGCTTAGGAGGGCTCATGAGCTCCTACGAGCAGTACTTC
12	NA	TRBV6-5	TRBJ1-2	NA	CASRQLNYGYTF	TGTGCCAGCAGACAGCTTAACTATGGCTACACCTTC
15	TRBD1	TRBV9	TRBJ1-6	NA	CASSASTGRNSPLHF	TGTGCCAGCAGCGCGTCGACAGGGAGAAATTCACCCCTCCACTTT
17	TRBD2	TRBV6-4	TRBJ2-1	NA	CASSGQGLAGAYNEQFF	TGTGCCAGCAGTGGACAGGGACTAGCGGGAGCCTACAATGAGCAGTTCTTC
15	TRBD1	TRBV7-2	TRBJ2-7	NA	CASSFDIRGPYEQYF	TGTGCCAGCAGCTTTGATATCAGGGGGCCTTACGAGCAGTACTTC
13	NA	TRBV5-1	TRBJ2-5	NA	CASSWAPQETQYF	TGCGCCAGCAGCTGGGCACCCCAAGAGACCCAGTACTTC
14	TRBD1	TRBV27	TRBJ1-2	NA	CASRGLGQVYGYTF	TGTGCCAGCAGAGGCTTGGGACAGGTCTATGGCTACACCTTC
18	TRBD2	TRBV24-1	TRBJ2-2	NA	CATQPGLAGGPDTGELFF	TGTGCCACTCAACCGGGACTAGCGGGAGGGCCGGACACCGGGGAGCTGTTTTTT
16	TRBD2	TRBV11-2	TRBJ2-3	few	CASSPWTSGSSDTQYF	TGTGCCAGCAGCCCGTGGACTAGCGGGAGTTCAGATACGCAGTATTTT
15	TRBD2	TRBV7-8	TRBJ2-1	NA	CASSPPGLRVNEQFF	TGTGCCAGCAGTCCTCCGGGACTAAGGGTCAATGAGCAGTTCTTC
18	TRBD1	TRBV15	TRBJ2-7	NA	CATSRDRQSGDRGYEQYF	TGTGCCACCAGCAGAGATCGACAATCCGGGGACAGGGGCTACGAGCAGTACTTC
15	NA	TRBV7-9	TRBJ2-1	few	CASSPSSLSYNEQFF	TGTGCCAGCAGTCCTTCTTCCCTCTCCTACAATGAGCAGTTCTTC
15	NA	TRBV20-1	TRBJ1-5	NA	CSAGGQLYSNQPQHF	TGCAGTGCTGGTGGACAGCTTTATAGCAATCAGCCCCAGCATTTT